This T cell receptor beta chain is from a study of T cell responses to AZD1222 COVID-19 vaccine. General study results and limits: Baseline seropositives among AZD1222 recipients totaled only six.

Per germline, CDR1 MNHEY and CDR2 SVGEGT. The CDR3 is 11 amino acids. Produced via immunoSEQ multiplex PCR; TCRdb's table is partial and in-frame only. The repertoire consists of 240,000 or so clones, with approximately 93% occurring once and the leading ten covering about 0.5%. About this clone itself: Antigen specificity is unknown. Germline is not matched at one junction end, which may reflect a read error.

The TCR comes from an adult in good health. V is TRBV6-2 or TRBV6-3 and J is TRBJ2-5, with TRBD2 as a possible D gene (6 bases). The material was peripheral blood, obtained on day 0 of AZD1222 vaccination. The CDR3 region has the DNA TGTGCCAGCAGTACCGGGAGAAACCCCCACTTC. This codes for CASSTGRNPHF.